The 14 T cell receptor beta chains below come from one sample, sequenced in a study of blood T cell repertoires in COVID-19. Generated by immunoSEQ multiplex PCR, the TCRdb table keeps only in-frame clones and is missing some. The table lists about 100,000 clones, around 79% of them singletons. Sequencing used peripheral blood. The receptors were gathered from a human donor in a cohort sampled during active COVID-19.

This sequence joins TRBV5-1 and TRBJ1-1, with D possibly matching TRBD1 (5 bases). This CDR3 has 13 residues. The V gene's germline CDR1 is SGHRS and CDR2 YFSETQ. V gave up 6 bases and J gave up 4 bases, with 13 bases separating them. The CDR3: CASTPGGLTEAFF. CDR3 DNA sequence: TGCGCCAGCACCCCGGGGGGTCTCACTGAAGCTTTCTTT.

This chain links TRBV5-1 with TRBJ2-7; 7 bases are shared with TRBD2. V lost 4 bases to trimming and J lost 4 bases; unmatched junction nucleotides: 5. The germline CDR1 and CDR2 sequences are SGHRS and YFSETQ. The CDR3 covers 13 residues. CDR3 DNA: TGCGCCAGCAGCCCCGGGGAGGGATACGAGCAGTACTTC. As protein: CASSPGEGYEQYF.

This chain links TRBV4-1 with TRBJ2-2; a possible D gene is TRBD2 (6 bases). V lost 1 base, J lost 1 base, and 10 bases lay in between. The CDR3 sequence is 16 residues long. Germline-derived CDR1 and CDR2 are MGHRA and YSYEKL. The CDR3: CASSQGFGGNTGELFF. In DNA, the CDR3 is TGCGCCAGCAGCCAAGGATTCGGGGGGAACACCGGGGAGCTGTTTTTT.

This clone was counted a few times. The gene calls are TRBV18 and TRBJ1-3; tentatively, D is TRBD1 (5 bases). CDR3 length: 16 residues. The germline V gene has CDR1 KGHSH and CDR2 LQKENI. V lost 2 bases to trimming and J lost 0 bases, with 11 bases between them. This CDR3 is CASSPTTDSSGNTIYF. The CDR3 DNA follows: TGTGCCAGCTCACCAACGACAGATAGCTCTGGAAACACCATATATTTT.

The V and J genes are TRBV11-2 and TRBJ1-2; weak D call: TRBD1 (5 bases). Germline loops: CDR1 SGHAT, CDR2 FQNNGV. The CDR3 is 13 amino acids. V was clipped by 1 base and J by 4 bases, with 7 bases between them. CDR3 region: CASSLAGSYGYTF. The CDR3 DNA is TGTGCCAGCAGCTTAGCAGGGTCCTATGGCTACACCTTC. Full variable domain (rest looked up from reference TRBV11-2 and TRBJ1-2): EAGVAQSPRYKIIEKRQSVAFWCNPISGHATLYWYQQILGQGPKLLIQFQNNGVVDDSQLPKDRFSAERLKGVDSTLKIQPAKLEDSAVYLCASSLAGSYGYTFGSGTRLTVV.

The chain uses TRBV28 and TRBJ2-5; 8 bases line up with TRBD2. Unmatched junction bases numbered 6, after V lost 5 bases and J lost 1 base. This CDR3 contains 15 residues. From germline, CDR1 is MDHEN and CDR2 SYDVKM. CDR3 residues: CASSPAGALQETQYF. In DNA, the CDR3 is TGTGCCAGCAGTCCAGCGGGAGCCCTCCAAGAGACCCAGTACTTC.

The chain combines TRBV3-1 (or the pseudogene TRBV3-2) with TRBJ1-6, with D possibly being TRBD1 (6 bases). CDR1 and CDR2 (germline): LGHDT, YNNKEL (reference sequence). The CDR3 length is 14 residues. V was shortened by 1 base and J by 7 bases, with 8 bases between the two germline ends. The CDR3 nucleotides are TGTGCCAGCAGCCAAGCGAGGGGGAATTCACCCCTCCACTTT. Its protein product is CASSQARGNSPLHF.

The CDR3 region is CASSPGGQGASYEQYF. The DNA of the CDR3 is TGTGCCAGCAGCCCAGGGGGACAGGGGGCATCGTACGAGCAGTACTTC. This chain uses TRBV5-4 with TRBJ2-7; 12 positions match TRBD1. The V gene's germline CDR1 is SGHNT and CDR2 YYREEE (reference sequence). V lost 4 bases and J lost 4; bases outside the gene matches: 9. The CDR3 has 16 amino acids.

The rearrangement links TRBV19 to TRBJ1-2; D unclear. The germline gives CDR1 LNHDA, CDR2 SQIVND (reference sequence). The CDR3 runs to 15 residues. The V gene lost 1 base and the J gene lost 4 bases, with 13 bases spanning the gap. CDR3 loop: CASSIASASPYGYTF. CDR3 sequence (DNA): TGTGCCAGTAGTATAGCCAGCGCAAGCCCCTATGGCTACACCTTC.

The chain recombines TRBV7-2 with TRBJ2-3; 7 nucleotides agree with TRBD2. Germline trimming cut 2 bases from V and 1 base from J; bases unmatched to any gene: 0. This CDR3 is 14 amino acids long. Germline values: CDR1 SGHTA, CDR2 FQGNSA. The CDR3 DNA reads TGTGCCAGCAGCTTAAGCGGGGGCACAGATACGCAGTATTTT. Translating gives CASSLSGGTDTQYF.

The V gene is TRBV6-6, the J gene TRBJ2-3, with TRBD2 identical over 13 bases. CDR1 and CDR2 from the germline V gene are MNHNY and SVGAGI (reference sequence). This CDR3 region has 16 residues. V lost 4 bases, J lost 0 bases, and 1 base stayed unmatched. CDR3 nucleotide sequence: TGTGCCAGCAGTTCGGGACTAGCGGGGAGCACAGATACGCAGTATTTT. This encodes CASSSGLAGSTDTQYF.

The CDR3, as DNA: TGCAGTCCGGGACAGCAAAGACAAGCTTTCTTT. This encodes CSPGQQRQAFF. This chain links TRBV20-1 with TRBJ1-1, with 7 bases matching TRBD1. Germline V CDR1 and CDR2: DFQATT, SNEGSKA (reference sequence). The CDR3 has 11 residues. Trimming took 8 bases from V and 9 from J; bases not matched to a gene: 9.

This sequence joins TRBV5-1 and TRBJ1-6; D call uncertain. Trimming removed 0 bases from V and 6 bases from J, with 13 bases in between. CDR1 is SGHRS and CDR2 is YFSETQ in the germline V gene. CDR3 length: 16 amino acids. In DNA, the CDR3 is TGCGCCAGCAGCTTGGGGTCGGTTCGCTCTAATTCACCCCTCCACTTT. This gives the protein CASSLGSVRSNSPLHF.

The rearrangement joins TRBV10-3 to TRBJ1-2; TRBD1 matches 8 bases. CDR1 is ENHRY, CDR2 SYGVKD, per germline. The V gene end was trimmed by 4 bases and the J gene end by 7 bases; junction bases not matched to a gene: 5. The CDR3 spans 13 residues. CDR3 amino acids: CAISASDRAGYTF. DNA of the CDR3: TGTGCCATCAGTGCTTCGGACAGGGCTGGCTACACCTTC.